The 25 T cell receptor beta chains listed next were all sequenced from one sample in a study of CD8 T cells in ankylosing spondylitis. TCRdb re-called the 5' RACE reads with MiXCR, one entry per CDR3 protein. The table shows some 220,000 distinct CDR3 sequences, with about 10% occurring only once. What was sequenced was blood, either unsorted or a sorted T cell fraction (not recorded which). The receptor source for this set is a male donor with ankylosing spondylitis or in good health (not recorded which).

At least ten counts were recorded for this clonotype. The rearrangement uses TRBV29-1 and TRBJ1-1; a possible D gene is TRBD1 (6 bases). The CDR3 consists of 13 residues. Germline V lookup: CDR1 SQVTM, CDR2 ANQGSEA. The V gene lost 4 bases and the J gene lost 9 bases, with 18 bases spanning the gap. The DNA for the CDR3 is TGCAGCGTTGCCAACCAGGGGACGGGGCAAGCTTTCTTT. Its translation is CSVANQGTGQAFF. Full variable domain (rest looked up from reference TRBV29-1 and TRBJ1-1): SAVISQKPSRDICQRGTSLTIQCQVDSQVTMMFWYRQQPGQSLTLIATANQGSEATYESGFVIDKFPISRPNLTFSTLTVSNMSPEDSSIYLCSVANQGTGQAFFGQGTRLTVV.

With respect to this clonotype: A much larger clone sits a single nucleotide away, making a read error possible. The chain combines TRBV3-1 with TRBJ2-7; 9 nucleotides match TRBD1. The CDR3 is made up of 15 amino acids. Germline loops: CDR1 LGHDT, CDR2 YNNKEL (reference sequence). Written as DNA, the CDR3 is TGTGCCGGCAGTGTACCGGGACAGGGAGTGTTCGAGCAGTACTTC. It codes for CAGSVPGQGVFEQYF.

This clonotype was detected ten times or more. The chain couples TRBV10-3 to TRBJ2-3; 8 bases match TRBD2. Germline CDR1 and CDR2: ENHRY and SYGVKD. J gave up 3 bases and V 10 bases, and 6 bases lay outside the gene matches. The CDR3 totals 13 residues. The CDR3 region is CASRGGRTDTQYF. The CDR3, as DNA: TGTGCCAGCCGGGGGGGCCGGACAGATACGCAGTATTTT.

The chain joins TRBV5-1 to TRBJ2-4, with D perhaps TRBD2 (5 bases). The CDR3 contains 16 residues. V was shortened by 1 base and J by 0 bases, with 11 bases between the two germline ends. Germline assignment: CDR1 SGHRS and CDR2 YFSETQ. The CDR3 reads CASSLFSGLAKNIQYF. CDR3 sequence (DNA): TGCGCCAGCAGCTTGTTTTCTGGACTAGCCAAAAACATTCAGTACTTC.

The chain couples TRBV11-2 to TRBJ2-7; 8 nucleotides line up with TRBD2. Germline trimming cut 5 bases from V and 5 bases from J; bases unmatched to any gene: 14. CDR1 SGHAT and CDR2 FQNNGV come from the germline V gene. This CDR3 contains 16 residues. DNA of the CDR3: TGTGCCAGCAGCCCCCAGCGGGGGTCGCTTTGGGACGAGCAGTACTTC. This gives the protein CASSPQRGSLWDEQYF.

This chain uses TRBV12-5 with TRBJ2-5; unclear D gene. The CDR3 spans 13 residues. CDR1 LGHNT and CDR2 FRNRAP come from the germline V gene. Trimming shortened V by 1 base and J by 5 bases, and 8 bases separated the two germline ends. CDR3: CASGLASGETQYF. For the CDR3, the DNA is TGTGCTAGTGGTTTGGCCTCCGGGGAGACCCAGTACTTC.

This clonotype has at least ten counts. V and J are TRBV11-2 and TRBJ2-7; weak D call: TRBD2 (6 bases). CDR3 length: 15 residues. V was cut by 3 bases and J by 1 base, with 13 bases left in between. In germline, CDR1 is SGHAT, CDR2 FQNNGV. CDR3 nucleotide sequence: TGTGCCAGCAGCTTTCTAGCGAGAGATTCCTACGAGCAGTACTTC. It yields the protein CASSFLARDSYEQYF.

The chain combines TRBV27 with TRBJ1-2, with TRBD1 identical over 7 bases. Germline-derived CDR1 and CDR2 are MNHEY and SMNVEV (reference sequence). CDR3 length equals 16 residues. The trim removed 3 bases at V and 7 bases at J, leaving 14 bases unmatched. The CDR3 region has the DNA TGTGCCAGCAGTTTGGCAGGGGGATCCCGTTGGGGTGGCTACACCTTC. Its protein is CASSLAGGSRWGGYTF.

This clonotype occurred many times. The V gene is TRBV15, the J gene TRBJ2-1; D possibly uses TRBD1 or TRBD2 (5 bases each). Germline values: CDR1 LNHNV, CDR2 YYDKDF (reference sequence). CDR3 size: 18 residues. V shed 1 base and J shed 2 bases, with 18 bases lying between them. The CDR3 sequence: CATSRAYLTGTAYNEQFF. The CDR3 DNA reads TGTGCCACCAGCAGAGCCTACCTTACCGGGACGGCCTACAATGAGCAGTTCTTC.

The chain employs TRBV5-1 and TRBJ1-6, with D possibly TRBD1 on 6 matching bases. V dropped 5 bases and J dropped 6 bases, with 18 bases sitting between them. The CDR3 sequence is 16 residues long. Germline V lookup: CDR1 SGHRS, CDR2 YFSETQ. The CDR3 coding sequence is TGCGCCAGCAGTCCAGGACAGAGCACAGTTAATTCACCCCTCCACTTT. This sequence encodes CASSPGQSTVNSPLHF.

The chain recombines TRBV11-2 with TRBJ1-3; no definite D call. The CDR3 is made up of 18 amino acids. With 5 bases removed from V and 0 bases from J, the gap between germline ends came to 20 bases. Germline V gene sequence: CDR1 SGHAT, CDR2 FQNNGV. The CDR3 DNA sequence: TGTGCCAGCAGCAGGCAGGACCGAACCTACTACTCTGGAAACACCATATATTTT. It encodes CASSRQDRTYYSGNTIYF. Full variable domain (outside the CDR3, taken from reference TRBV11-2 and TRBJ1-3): EAGVAQSPRYKIIEKRQSVAFWCNPISGHATLYWYQQILGQGPKLLIQFQNNGVVDDSQLPKDRFSAERLKGVDSTLKIQPAKLEDSAVYLCASSRQDRTYYSGNTIYFGEGSWLTVV.

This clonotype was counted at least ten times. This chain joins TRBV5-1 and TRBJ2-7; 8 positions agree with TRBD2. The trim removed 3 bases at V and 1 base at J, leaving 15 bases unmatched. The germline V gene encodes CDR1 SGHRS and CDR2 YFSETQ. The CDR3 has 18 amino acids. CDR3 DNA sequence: TGCGCCAGCAGCTCCCGACCGGGGAGCGGGAGTCCTTCCTACGAGCAGTACTTC. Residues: CASSSRPGSGSPSYEQYF.

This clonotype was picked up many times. CDR3: CASSSGTFSYEQYF. In DNA form, the CDR3 reads TGTGCCAGCAGTTCCGGGACATTCTCCTACGAGCAGTACTTC. This chain connects TRBV7-9 to TRBJ2-7; D perhaps matches TRBD1 (6 bases). Germline V gene data show CDR1 as SEHNR and CDR2 as FQNEAQ (reference sequence). This CDR3 is built from 14 residues. The germline V and J ends were trimmed by 6 bases and 0 bases, with 12 bases remaining between them. The whole variable domain, remainder taken from reference TRBV7-9 and TRBJ2-7, is DTGVSQNPRHKITKRGQNVTFRCDPISEHNRLYWYRQTLGQGPEFLTYFQNEAQLEKSRLLSDRFSAERPKGSFSTLEIQRTEQGDSAMYLCASSSGTFSYEQYFGPGTRLTVT.

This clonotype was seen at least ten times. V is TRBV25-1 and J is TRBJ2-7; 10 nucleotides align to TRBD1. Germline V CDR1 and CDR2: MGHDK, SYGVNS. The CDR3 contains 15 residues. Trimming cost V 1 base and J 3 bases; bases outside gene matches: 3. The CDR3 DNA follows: TGTGCCAGCAGTGAATCCCGGACAGGGGGCTACGAGCAGTACTTC. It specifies CASSESRTGGYEQYF.

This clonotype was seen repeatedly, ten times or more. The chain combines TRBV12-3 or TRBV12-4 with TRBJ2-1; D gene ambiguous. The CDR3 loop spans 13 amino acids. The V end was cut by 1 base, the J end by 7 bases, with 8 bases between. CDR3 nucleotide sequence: TGTGCCAGCAGTTTAGGGCCCCGGAATGAGCAGTTCTTC. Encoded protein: CASSLGPRNEQFF.

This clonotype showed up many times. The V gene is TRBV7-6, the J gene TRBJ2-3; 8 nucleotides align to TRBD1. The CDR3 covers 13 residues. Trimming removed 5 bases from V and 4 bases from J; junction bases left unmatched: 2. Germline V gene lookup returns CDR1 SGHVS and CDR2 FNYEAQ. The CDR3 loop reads CASSRTGSDTQYF. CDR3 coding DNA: TGTGCCAGCAGCCGGACAGGGTCAGATACGCAGTATTTT.

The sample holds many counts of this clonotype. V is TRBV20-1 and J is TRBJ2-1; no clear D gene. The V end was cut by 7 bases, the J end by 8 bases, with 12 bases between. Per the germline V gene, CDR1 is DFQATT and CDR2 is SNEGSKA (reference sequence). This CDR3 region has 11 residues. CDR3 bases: TGCAGTGGGAATCTGGTGGATGAGCAGTTCTTC. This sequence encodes CSGNLVDEQFF.

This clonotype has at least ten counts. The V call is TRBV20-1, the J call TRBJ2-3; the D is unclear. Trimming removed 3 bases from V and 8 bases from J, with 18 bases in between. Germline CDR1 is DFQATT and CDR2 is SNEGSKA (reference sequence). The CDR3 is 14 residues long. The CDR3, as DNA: TGCAGTGCTAGTCCAGCTACGGTTTCGGGTACGCAGTATTTT. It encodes CSASPATVSGTQYF.

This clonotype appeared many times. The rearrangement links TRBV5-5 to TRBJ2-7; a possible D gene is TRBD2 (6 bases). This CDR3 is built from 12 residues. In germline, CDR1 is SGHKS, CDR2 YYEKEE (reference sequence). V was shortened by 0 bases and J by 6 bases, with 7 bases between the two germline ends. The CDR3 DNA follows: TGTGCCAGCAGCTTGGAAGCGGGCGAGCAGTACTTC. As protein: CASSLEAGEQYF.

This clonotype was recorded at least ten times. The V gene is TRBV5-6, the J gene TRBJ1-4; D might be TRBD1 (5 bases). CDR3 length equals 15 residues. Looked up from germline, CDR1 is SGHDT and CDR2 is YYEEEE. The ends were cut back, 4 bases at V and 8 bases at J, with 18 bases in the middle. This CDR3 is CASSNRDLRGEKLFF. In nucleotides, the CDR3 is TGTGCCAGCAGCAACCGGGACCTCAGAGGGGAAAAACTGTTTTTT. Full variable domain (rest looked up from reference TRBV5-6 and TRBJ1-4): DAGVTQSPTHLIKTRGQQVTLRCSPKSGHDTVSWYQQALGQGPQFIFQYYEEEERQRGNFPDRFSGHQFPNYSSELNVNALLLGDSALYLCASSNRDLRGEKLFFGSGTQLSVL.

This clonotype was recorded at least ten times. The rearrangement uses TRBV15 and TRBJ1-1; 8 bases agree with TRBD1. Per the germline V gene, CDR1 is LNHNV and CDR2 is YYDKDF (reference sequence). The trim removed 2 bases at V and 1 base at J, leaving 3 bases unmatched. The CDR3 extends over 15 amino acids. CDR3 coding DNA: TGTGCCACCAGCAGATCCGGACAGGGGAACACTGAAGCTTTCTTT. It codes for CATSRSGQGNTEAFF.

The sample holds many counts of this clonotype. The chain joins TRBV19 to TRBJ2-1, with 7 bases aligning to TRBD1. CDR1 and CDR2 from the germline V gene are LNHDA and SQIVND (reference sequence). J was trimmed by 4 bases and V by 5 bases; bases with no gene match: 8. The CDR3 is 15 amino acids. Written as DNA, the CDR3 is TGTGCCAGTAGTTCGGGACAGTCTTTTTACAATGAGCAGTTCTTC. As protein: CASSSGQSFYNEQFF. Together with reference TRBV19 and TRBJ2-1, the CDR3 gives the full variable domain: DGGITQSPKYLFRKEGQNVTLSCEQNLNHDAMYWYRQDPGQGLRLIYYSQIVNDFQKGDIAEGYSVSREKKESFPLTVTSAQKNPTAFYLCASSSGQSFYNEQFFGPGTRLTVL.

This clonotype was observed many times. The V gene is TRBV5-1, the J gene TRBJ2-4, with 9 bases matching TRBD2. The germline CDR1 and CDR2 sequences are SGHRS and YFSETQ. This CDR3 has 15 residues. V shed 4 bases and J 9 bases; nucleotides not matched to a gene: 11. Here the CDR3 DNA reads TGCGCCAGCAGCCCAACCGGGACTAGCAGCAGCATTCAGTACTTC. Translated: CASSPTGTSSSIQYF. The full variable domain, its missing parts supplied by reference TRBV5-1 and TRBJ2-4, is KAGVTQTPRYLIKTRGQQVTLSCSPISGHRSVSWYQQTPGQGLQFLFEYFSETQRNKGNFPGRFSGRQFSNSRSEMNVSTLELGDSALYLCASSPTGTSSSIQYFGAGTRLSVL.

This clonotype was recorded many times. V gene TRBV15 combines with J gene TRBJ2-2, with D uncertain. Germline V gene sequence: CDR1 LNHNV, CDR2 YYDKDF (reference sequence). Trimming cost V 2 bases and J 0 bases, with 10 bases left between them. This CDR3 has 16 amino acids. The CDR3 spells CATSRSGQANTGELFF. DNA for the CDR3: TGTGCCACCAGCAGATCCGGCCAGGCGAACACCGGGGAGCTGTTTTTT.

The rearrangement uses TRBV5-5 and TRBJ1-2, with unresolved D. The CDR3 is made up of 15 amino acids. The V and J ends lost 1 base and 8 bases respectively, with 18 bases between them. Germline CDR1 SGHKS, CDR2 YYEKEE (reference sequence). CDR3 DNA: TGTGCCAGCAGCTTGCTTGACACCAGCCTGAGGGGCTACACCTTC. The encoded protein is CASSLLDTSLRGYTF.